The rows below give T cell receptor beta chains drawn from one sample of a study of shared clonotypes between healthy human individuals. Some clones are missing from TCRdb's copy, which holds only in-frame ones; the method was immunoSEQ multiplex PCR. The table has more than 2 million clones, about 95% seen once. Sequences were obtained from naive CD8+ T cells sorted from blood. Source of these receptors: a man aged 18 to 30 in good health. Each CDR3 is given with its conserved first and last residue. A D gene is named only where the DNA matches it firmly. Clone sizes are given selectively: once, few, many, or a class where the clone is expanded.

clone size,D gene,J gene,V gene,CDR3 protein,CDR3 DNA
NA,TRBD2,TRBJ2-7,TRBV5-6,CASSLATAGTGYEQYF,TGTGCCAGCAGCTTGGCCACAGCGGGAACCGGCTACGAGCAGTACTTC
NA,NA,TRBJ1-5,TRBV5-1,CASSLEWGLNQPQHF,TGCGCCAGCAGCTTGGAGTGGGGACTCAATCAGCCCCAGCATTTT
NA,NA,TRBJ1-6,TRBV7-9,CASSSSHSPLHF,TGTGCCAGCAGCTCCAGTCATTCACCCCTCCACTTT
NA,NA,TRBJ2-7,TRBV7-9,CASSSLTYEQYF,TGTGCCAGCAGCTCCCTCACTTACGAGCAGTACTTC
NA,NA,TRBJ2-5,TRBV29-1,CSVDSGRVWETQYF,TGCAGCGTTGACAGCGGCAGGGTGTGGGAGACCCAGTACTTC
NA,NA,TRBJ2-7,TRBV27,CASSLAQESYEQYF,TGTGCCAGCAGTTTGGCACAGGAGTCTTACGAGCAGTACTTC
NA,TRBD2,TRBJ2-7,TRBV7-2,CASSRGTSGRAVYEQYF,TGTGCCAGCAGCCGAGGGACTAGCGGGAGGGCCGTTTACGAGCAGTACTTC
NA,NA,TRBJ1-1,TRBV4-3,CASSQAFQVPYMNTEAFF,TGCGCCAGCAGTCAAGCCTTCCAAGTCCCGTACATGAACACTGAAGCTTTCTTT
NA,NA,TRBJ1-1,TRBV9,CASSAGSDRTEAFF,TGTGCCAGCAGCGCGGGAAGCGATCGGACTGAAGCTTTCTTT
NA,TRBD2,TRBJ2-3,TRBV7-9,CASSLSLAVSTDTQYF,TGTGCCAGCAGCTTATCGCTAGCGGTTAGCACAGATACGCAGTATTTT
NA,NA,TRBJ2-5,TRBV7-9,CASSSQAGEVETQYF,TGTGCCAGCAGCTCGCAGGCAGGGGAGGTAGAGACCCAGTACTTC
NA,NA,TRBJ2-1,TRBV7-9,CASSPPGPSRGYNEQFF,TGTGCCAGCAGCCCCCCGGGACCGTCCCGGGGGTACAATGAGCAGTTCTTC
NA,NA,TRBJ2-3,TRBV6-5,CASGGDTQYF,TGTGCCAGCGGAGGAGATACGCAGTATTTT
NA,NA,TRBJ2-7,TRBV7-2,CASRPQGSDEQYF,TGTGCCAGCAGGCCACAGGGTAGCGACGAGCAGTACTTC
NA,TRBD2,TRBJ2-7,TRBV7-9,CASSTLPWTSSAYEQYF,TGTGCCAGCAGCACGCTGCCTTGGACTAGCTCCGCCTACGAGCAGTACTTC
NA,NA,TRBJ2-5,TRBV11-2,CASSLGPGFLLETQYF,TGTGCCAGCAGCTTAGGCCCGGGTTTCCTTCTTGAGACCCAGTACTTC
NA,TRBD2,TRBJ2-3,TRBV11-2,CASSLLAGEDTQYF,TGTGCCAGCAGCTTACTAGCGGGAGAGGATACGCAGTATTTT
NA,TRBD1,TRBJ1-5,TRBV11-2,CASSLGDRGFNQPQHF,TGTGCCAGCAGCTTAGGCGACAGGGGGTTCAATCAGCCCCAGCATTTT
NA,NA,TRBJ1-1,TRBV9,CASSVGTGAAFF,TGTGCCAGCAGCGTAGGCACGGGGGCGGCTTTCTTT
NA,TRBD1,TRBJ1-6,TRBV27,CASSLIQGDEYNSPLHF,TGTGCCAGCAGTTTAATCCAGGGGGACGAATATAATTCACCCCTCCACTTT
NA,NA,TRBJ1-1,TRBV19,CASTMGGATEAFF,TGTGCCAGTACCATGGGGGGGGCTACTGAAGCTTTCTTT
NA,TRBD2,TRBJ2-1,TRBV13,CASSTLAGSYNEQFF,TGTGCCAGCAGCACACTAGCGGGTTCCTACAATGAGCAGTTCTTC
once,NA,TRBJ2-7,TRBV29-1,CSVTVLSYEQYF,TGCAGCGTCACAGTCCTCTCCTACGAGCAGTACTTC
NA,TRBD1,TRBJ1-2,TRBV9,CASSVGTGGAGPLYGYTF,TGTGCCAGCAGCGTAGGGACAGGGGGCGCAGGGCCGCTCTATGGCTACACCTTC
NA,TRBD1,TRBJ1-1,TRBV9,CASSVGGQGWTEAFF,TGTGCCAGCAGCGTTGGAGGACAGGGCTGGACTGAAGCTTTCTTT
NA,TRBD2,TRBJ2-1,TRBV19,CASSGLAGGLAGYNEQFF,TGTGCCAGTAGTGGACTAGCGGGAGGGCTCGCCGGCTACAATGAGCAGTTCTTC
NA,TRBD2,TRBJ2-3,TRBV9,CASSVGLAGNTQYF,TGTGCCAGCAGCGTAGGGCTAGCGGGGAATACGCAGTATTTT
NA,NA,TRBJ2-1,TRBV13,CASSPGHPGNGGVEGEQFF,TGTGCCAGCAGCCCGGGCCACCCCGGGAATGGCGGGGTCGAGGGTGAGCAGTTCTTC
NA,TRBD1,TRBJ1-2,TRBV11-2,CASSPGQGPDYGYTF,TGTGCCAGCAGCCCAGGACAGGGACCAGACTATGGCTACACCTTC
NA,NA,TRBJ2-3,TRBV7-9,CASSLAPGWGSTDTQYF,TGTGCCAGCAGCTTAGCTCCAGGGTGGGGTAGTACAGATACGCAGTATTTT
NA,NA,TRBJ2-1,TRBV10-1,CASSPVGEGNEQFF,TGCGCCAGCAGCCCGGTGGGGGAAGGCAATGAGCAGTTCTTC
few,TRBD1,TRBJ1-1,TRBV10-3,CAISQGTGGTEAFF,TGTGCCATCAGCCAAGGGACAGGGGGTACTGAAGCTTTCTTT
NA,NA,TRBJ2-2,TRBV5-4,CASSLGHTGELFF,TGTGCCAGCAGTTTGGGCCACACCGGGGAGCTGTTTTTT
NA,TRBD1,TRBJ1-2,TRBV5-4,CASSTDRANYGYTF,TGTGCCAGCAGCACCGACAGGGCTAACTATGGCTACACCTTC
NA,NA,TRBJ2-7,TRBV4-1,CASSQGFTASYEQYF,TGCGCCAGCAGCCAAGGCTTCACGGCGTCCTACGAGCAGTACTTC
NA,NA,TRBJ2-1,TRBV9,CASSEDWRSYLYNEQFF,TGTGCCAGCAGCGAGGACTGGCGCTCGTACCTTTACAATGAGCAGTTCTTC
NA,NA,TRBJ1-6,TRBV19,CASSIRDLGSPLHF,TGTGCCAGTAGTATACGGGACCTTGGGTCCCCCCTCCACTTT
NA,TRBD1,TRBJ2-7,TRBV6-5,CASSKTGYEQYF,TGTGCCAGCAGTAAGACAGGGTACGAGCAGTACTTC
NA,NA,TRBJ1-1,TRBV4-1,CASSQNLLDYEAFF,TGCGCCAGCAGCCAAAACTTGTTGGACTATGAAGCTTTCTTT
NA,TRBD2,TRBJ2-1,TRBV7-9,CASRTSGLYNEQFF,TGTGCCAGCAGGACTAGCGGCCTCTACAATGAGCAGTTCTTC
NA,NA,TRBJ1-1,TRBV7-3,CASSLIPGWAEAFF,TGTGCCAGCAGCTTAATACCGGGTTGGGCTGAAGCTTTCTTT
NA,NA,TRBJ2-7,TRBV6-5,CASSFGVEQYF,TGTGCCAGCAGTTTCGGGGTAGAGCAGTACTTC
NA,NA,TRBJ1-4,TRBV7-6,CASSQTTGTQEKLFF,TGTGCCAGCAGCCAAACCACGGGGACGCAAGAAAAACTGTTTTTT
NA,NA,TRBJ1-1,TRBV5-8,CASSLYIFRRDTEAFF,TGTGCCAGCAGCTTGTATATTTTCAGGAGGGACACTGAAGCTTTCTTT
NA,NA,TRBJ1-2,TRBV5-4,CASSLVAGEGDGYTF,TGTGCCAGCAGCTTGGTCGCAGGGGAAGGGGATGGCTACACCTTC
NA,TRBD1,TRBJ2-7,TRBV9,CASSVDGTGGREQYF,TGTGCCAGCAGCGTAGACGGTACAGGGGGTCGCGAGCAGTACTTC
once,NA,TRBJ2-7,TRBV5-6,CASSSEAAIYEQYF,TGTGCCAGCAGCTCGGAGGCAGCGATCTACGAGCAGTACTTC
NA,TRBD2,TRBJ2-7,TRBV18,CASSKGLAGGVVSEQYF,TGTGCCAGCTCAAAGGGACTAGCGGGAGGTGTTGTTAGCGAGCAGTACTTC
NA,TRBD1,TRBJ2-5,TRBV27,CASSRQGSRETQYF,TGTGCCAGCAGTAGACAGGGTTCGCGGGAGACCCAGTACTTC
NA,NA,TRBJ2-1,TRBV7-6,CASSPRDAGHEQFF,TGTGCCAGCAGCCCCCGGGATGCCGGCCATGAGCAGTTCTTC
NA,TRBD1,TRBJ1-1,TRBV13,CASSLAGGGNTEAFF,TGTGCCAGCAGCTTAGCAGGGGGCGGTAACACTGAAGCTTTCTTT
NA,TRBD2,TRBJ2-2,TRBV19,CASSIVPAGGPVTGELFF,TGTGCCAGTAGTATAGTCCCAGCGGGAGGGCCGGTCACCGGGGAGCTGTTTTTT